This T cell receptor beta chain emerged from a study of OX40 agonist ivuxolimab in advanced cancers. CDR3 size: 14 residues. Deletions cut 5 bases from V and 1 base from J, with 10 bases between. CDR1 is LNHDA, CDR2 SQIVND, per germline (reference sequence). Profiled with immunoSEQ multiplex PCR; TCRdb holds only in-frame clones, not every one. The sample lists about 83,000 clones, 80% to 90% occurring once. Sample: CD4+ or CD8+ T cells sorted from blood, taken in a trial of the OX40 agonist ivuxolimab. The source of this sequence is an adult with an advanced solid tumor such as melanoma, head and neck, liver or kidney cancer. The V and J genes are TRBV19 and TRBJ2-3; D not resolved. The CDR3 loop reads CASSRSGGTDTQYF. CDR3 bases: TGTGCCAGTAGTCGATCGGGCGGCACAGATACGCAGTATTTT.